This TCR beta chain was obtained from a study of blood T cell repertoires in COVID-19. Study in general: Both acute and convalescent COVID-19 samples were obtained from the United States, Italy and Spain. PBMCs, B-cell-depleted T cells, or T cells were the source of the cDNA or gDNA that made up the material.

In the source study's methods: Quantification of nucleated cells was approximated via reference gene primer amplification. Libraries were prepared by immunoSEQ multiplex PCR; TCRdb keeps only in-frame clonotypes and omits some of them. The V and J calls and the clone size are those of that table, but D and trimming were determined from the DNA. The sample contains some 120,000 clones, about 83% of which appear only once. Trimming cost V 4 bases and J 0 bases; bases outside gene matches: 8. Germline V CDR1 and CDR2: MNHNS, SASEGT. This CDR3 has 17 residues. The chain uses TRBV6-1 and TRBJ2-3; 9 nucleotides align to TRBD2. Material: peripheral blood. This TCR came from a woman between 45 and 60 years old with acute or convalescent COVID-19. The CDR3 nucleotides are TGTGCCAGCAGTGGACCGTCTAGCGGGGTTAGCACAGATACGCAGTATTTT. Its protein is CASSGPSSGVSTDTQYF.